This passage covers 17 T cell receptor beta chains from one sample sequenced in a study of cytomegalovirus exposure and HLA in healthy donors. The PCR used 60 Vbeta and 13 Jbeta primers. Generated by immunoSEQ multiplex PCR, the TCRdb table keeps only in-frame clones and is missing some. The table records around 130,000 clones, 65% to 85% of them present only once. The sequencing sample was made of PBMCs. Every receptor here comes from a man in his fifties in good health and CMV-seronegative.

V usage is TRBV7-3 and J usage is TRBJ2-2; weak D call: TRBD2 (6 bases). Trimming took off 5 bases at V and 5 bases at J, with 18 bases between the two ends. Germline V gives CDR1 SGHTA, CDR2 FQGTGA. The CDR3 spans 16 residues. The CDR3 DNA follows: TGTGCCAGCAGCCTCGGGGACGGGCGGGGAACCGGGGAGCTGTTTTTT. This translates into CASSLGDGRGTGELFF.

The chain carries TRBV7-2 and TRBJ1-2; D is undetermined. Trimming left V 5 bases short and J 2 bases short, with 3 bases between. CDR3 length: 11 amino acids. The germline V gene encodes CDR1 SGHTA and CDR2 FQGNSA. The CDR3 DNA follows: TGTGCCAGCAGCCTAAACTATGGCTACACCTTC. Translating it yields CASSLNYGYTF. Full variable domain (outside the CDR3, taken from reference TRBV7-2 and TRBJ1-2): GAGVSQSPSNKVTEKGKDVELRCDPISGHTALYWYRQSLGQGLEFLIYFQGNSAPDKSGLPSDRFSAERTGGSVSTLTIQRTQQEDSAVYLCASSLNYGYTFGSGTRLTVV.

The V call is TRBV11-2, the J call TRBJ2-7, with TRBD1 identical over 8 bases. Trimming removed 0 bases from V and 0 bases from J; junction bases left unmatched: 4. This CDR3 is built from 16 residues. Germline V gene lookup returns CDR1 SGHAT and CDR2 FQNNGV. The CDR3 bases are TGTGCCAGCAGCTTAGAAACAGGGGGAAGCTCCTACGAGCAGTACTTC. It encodes CASSLETGGSSYEQYF. Together with reference TRBV11-2 and TRBJ2-7, the CDR3 gives the full variable domain: EAGVAQSPRYKIIEKRQSVAFWCNPISGHATLYWYQQILGQGPKLLIQFQNNGVVDDSQLPKDRFSAERLKGVDSTLKIQPAKLEDSAVYLCASSLETGGSSYEQYFGPGTRLTVT.

The sample holds a few counts of this clone. The chain links TRBV5-1 to TRBJ2-1; possible D gene TRBD1, 7 bases. Trimming stripped 5 bases from V and 1 base from J, with 19 bases between. The CDR3 is made up of 17 amino acids. Germline V lookup: CDR1 SGHRS, CDR2 YFSETQ. CDR3 DNA sequence: TGCGCCAGCAGTCGGGGGCGAGGGGGCGGTTCCTACAATGAGCAGTTCTTC. Protein: CASSRGRGGGSYNEQFF.

This rearrangement joins TRBV7-2 to TRBJ1-1; TRBD1 might be the D (6 bases). This CDR3 has 15 amino acids. Trimming stripped 6 bases from V and 1 base from J, with 15 bases between. Germline V gene sequence: CDR1 SGHTA, CDR2 FQGNSA. The chain's CDR3 is CASSPFQGRNTEAFF. As DNA, the CDR3 is TGTGCCAGCAGTCCCTTTCAGGGGAGGAACACTGAAGCTTTCTTT.

V is TRBV5-1 and J is TRBJ2-1; maybe TRBD1 (5 bases). Germline CDR1 and CDR2: SGHRS and YFSETQ. The V and J ends lost 1 base and 2 bases respectively, with 7 bases between them. This CDR3 has 14 residues. The CDR3 spells CASSLTGPYNEQFF. As DNA, the CDR3 is TGCGCCAGCAGCTTGACAGGACCCTACAATGAGCAGTTCTTC.

This rearrangement joins TRBV11-2 to TRBJ2-2; 15 bases are shared with TRBD2. The CDR3 length is 16 residues. V trimming: 5 bases; J trimming: 6 bases; junction bases outside the gene matches: 4. Germline CDR1 is SGHAT and CDR2 is FQNNGV. CDR3 in amino acids: CASSRRTSGRAGELFF. The DNA of the CDR3 is TGTGCCAGCAGCCGGAGGACTAGCGGGAGGGCCGGGGAGCTGTTTTTT.

This clone was found a few times. This CDR3 is also generated by other DNA sequences in the sample. The V and J genes are TRBV5-1 and TRBJ2-7; D uncertain. The CDR3 covers 11 residues. Germline CDR1 SGHRS, CDR2 YFSETQ. Trimming took off 0 bases at V and 7 bases at J, with 5 bases between the two ends. CDR3 residues: CASSLGAEQYF. The CDR3 DNA sequence: TGCGCCAGCAGCTTGGGGGCTGAGCAGTACTTC.

This chain links TRBV9 with TRBJ2-2, with 9 bases identical to TRBD1. There are 16 residues in the CDR3. Germline V gene lookup returns CDR1 SGDLS and CDR2 YYNGEE. Trimming took 3 bases from V and 7 from J; bases not matched to a gene: 10. In DNA, the CDR3 is TGTGCCAGCAGCGAGAACCGGGACAGGGCTAGCGGGGAGCTGTTTTTT. Its translation: CASSENRDRASGELFF.

The V call is TRBV5-1, the J call TRBJ2-1; TRBD2 matches 16 bases. V gave up 7 bases and J gave up 4 bases; unmatched junction bases: 14. Germline CDR1 SGHRS, CDR2 YFSETQ. The CDR3 is 19 amino acids. As DNA, the CDR3 is TGCGCCAGCGGCACGGGACTAGCGGGAGGGCCGAAAGCTTACAATGAGCAGTTCTTC. Its protein product is CASGTGLAGGPKAYNEQFF.

V and J are TRBV6-8 and TRBJ2-1, with D maybe TRBD1 (6 bases). CDR3 length: 17 amino acids. Trimming removed 0 bases from V and 7 bases from J, with 19 bases in between. CDR1 MNHGY and CDR2 SAAAGT come from the germline V gene. CDR3 bases: TGTGCCAGCAGTTACTCCGGGGTAAGGGGGAGCTCTAATGAGCAGTTCTTC. It yields the protein CASSYSGVRGSSNEQFF.

The rearrangement joins TRBV5-1 to TRBJ2-7, with no clear D. Germline V gene data show CDR1 as SGHRS and CDR2 as YFSETQ. Trimming left V 5 bases short and J 3 bases short, with 12 bases between. The CDR3 is made up of 13 amino acids. The CDR3 loop is CASSPLRSYEQYF. The CDR3 coding sequence is TGCGCCAGCAGTCCCTTACGGAGCTACGAGCAGTACTTC.

This chain uses TRBV29-1 with TRBJ2-7; tentative D call: TRBD2 (6 bases). V was pared by 6 bases and J by 3 bases, with 15 bases between. The germline V gene has CDR1 SQVTM and CDR2 ANQGSEA. The CDR3 runs 13 residues. CDR3 coding DNA: TGCAGCGTGCGATCTTCGGGGGTCTACGAGCAGTACTTC. Translating gives CSVRSSGVYEQYF.

The genes are TRBV15 and TRBJ2-7, with TRBD1 matching over 7 bases. The CDR3 is 15 residues long. CDR1 is LNHNV, CDR2 YYDKDF, per germline (reference sequence). J gave up 0 bases and V 3 bases, and 5 bases lay outside the gene matches. CDR3 loop: CATSRNRGNSYEQYF. DNA for the CDR3: TGTGCCACCAGCAGGAACAGGGGCAACTCCTACGAGCAGTACTTC. The full variable domain, completed using reference TRBV15 and TRBJ2-7, is DAMVIQNPRYQVTQFGKPVTLSCSQTLNHNVMYWYQQKSSQAPKLLFHYYDKDFNNEADTPDNFQSRRPNTSFCFLDIRSPGLGDTAMYLCATSRNRGNSYEQYFGPGTRLTVT.

The chain combines TRBV6-1 with TRBJ2-1; TRBD2 matches at 10 bases. The CDR3 extends over 14 amino acids. Germline CDR1 reads MNHNS; CDR2 reads SASEGT. V trimming: 7 bases; J trimming: 3 bases; junction bases outside the gene matches: 3. CDR3 sequence reads: CASTWTSGYNEQFF. The CDR3 nucleotides read TGTGCCAGCACTTGGACTAGCGGCTACAATGAGCAGTTCTTC.

This clone was counted only a few times. The chain links TRBV28 to TRBJ1-5; perhaps TRBD1 as D (6 bases). The CDR3 has 14 residues. Germline assignment: CDR1 MDHEN and CDR2 SYDVKM. With 3 bases removed from V and 1 base from J, the gap between germline ends came to 7 bases. CDR3 sequence reads: CASSLDRSNQPQHF. In nucleotides, the CDR3 is TGTGCCAGCAGTTTGGACAGAAGCAATCAGCCCCAGCATTTT. The full variable domain, with the rest looked up from reference TRBV28 and TRBJ1-5, is DVKVTQSSRYLVKRTGEKVFLECVQDMDHENMFWYRQDPGLGLRLIYFSYDVKMKEKGDIPEGYSVSREKKERFSLILESASTNQTSMYLCASSLDRSNQPQHFGDGTRLSIL.

The rearrangement uses TRBV27 and TRBJ2-2, with 14 bases fitting TRBD2. The germline V gene encodes CDR1 MNHEY and CDR2 SMNVEV (reference sequence). After removal of 6 bases from V and 1 base from J, the junction contained 4 bases not matched to a gene. The CDR3 loop spans 17 amino acids. The CDR3 region is CASRRLAGGGNTGELFF. The CDR3 region has the DNA TGTGCCAGCAGGAGACTAGCGGGAGGGGGGAACACCGGGGAGCTGTTTTTT.